This T cell receptor beta chain was obtained from a study of cytomegalovirus exposure and HLA in healthy donors. Findings and caveats of the study: Segments of the TCR beta V type were, in most cases, productive about 90% or about 30% of the time in an earlier analysis. According to the study, around 150 TCR beta chains were cytomegalovirus-associated.

PCR employed 60 Vbeta and 13 Jbeta primers. TCRdb's copy holds only in-frame clones and misses some; the assay was immunoSEQ multiplex PCR. Among about 43,000 clones, 50% to 75% were seen once, and the ten largest hold around 8.7%. Of note for this clone: Its target is not known.

Germline V lookup: CDR1 SNHLY, CDR2 FYNNEI. The V and J ends lost 4 bases and 6 bases respectively, with 16 bases between them. The CDR3 has 15 amino acids. Sequencing was performed on PBMCs. This TCR came from a human donor in good health. The chain has TRBV2 and TRBJ1-5; tentative D call: TRBD1 (5 bases). CDR3 amino acids: CASSGTTGTFQPQHF. The CDR3 nucleotides are TGTGCCAGCAGTGGTACTACCGGGACTTTTCAGCCCCAGCATTTT.